The entry that follows covers one T cell receptor (beta chain) sequence. The repertoire was sequenced with immunoSEQ multiplex PCR; TCRdb's copy has only in-frame clones and lacks some. The sample holds 150,000 or so clones, approximately 82% seen once. The sample originates from a study of blood T cell repertoires in COVID-19. J gave up 8 bases and V 7 bases, and 13 bases lay outside the gene matches. Germline V gene sequence: CDR1 SNHLY, CDR2 FYNNEI. This CDR3 is 15 amino acids long. This sequence originates from a woman between 50 and 59 years old in a cohort sampled during active or convalescent COVID-19. J is TRBJ1-2 and V is TRBV2; TRBD1 aligns across 10 bases. The sample taken for sequencing was peripheral blood. This CDR3 is CASKGQGPVSGGYTF. As DNA, the CDR3 is TGTGCCAGCAAGGGACAGGGGCCAGTGAGCGGGGGCTACACCTTC.